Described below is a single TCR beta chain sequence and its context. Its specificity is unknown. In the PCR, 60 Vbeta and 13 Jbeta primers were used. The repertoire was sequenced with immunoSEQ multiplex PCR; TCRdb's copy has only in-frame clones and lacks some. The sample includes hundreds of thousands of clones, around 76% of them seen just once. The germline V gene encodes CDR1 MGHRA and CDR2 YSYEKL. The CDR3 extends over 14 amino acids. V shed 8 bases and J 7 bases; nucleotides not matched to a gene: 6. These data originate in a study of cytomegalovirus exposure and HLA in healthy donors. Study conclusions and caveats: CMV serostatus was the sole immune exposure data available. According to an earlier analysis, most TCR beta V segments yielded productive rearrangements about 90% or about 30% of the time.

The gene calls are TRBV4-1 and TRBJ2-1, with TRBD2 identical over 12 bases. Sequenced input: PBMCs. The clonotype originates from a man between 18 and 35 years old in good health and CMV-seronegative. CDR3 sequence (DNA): TGCGCCAGCGGCCGACTAGCGGGAGTTAATGAGCAGTTCTTC. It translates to CASGRLAGVNEQFF.